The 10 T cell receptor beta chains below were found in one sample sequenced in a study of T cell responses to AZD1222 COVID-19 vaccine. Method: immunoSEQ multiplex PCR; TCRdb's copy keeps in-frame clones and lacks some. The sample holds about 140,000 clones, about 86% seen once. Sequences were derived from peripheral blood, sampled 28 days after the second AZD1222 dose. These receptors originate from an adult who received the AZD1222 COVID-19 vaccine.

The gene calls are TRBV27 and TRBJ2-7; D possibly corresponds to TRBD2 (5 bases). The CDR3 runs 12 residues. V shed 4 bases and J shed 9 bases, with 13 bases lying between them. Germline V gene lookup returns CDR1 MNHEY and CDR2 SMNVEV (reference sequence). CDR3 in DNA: TGTGCCAGCAGTTCATTTCTAGAGGGGCAGTACTTC. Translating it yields CASSSFLEGQYF.

The CDR3 protein is CASSERFYGYTF. In DNA, the CDR3 is TGTGCCAGCAGTGAAAGATTCTATGGCTACACCTTC. V usage is TRBV6-1 and J usage is TRBJ1-2; D remains ambiguous. Germline CDR1 and CDR2: MNHNS and SASEGT. The CDR3 length is 12 residues. V was trimmed by 2 bases and J by 4 bases, leaving 5 bases between them.

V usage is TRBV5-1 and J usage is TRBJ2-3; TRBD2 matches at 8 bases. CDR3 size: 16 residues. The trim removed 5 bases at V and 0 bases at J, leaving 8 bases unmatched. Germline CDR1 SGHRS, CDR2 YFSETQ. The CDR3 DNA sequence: TGCGCCAGCAGTCTGACTAGCGCTTCTAGCACAGATACGCAGTATTTT. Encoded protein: CASSLTSASSTDTQYF.

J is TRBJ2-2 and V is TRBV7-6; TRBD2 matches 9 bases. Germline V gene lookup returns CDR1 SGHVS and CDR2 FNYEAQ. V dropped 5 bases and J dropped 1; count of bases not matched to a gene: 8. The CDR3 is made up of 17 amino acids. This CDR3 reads CASSRLGREGNTGELFF. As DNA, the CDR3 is TGTGCCAGCAGCCGTCTGGGGCGGGAGGGGAACACCGGGGAGCTGTTTTTT.

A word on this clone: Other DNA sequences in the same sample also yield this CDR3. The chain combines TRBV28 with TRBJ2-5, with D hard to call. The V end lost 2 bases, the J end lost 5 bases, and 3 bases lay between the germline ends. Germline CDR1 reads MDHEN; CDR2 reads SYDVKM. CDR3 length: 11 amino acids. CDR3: CASSLGETQYF. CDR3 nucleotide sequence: TGTGCCAGCAGTTTAGGGGAGACCCAGTACTTC.

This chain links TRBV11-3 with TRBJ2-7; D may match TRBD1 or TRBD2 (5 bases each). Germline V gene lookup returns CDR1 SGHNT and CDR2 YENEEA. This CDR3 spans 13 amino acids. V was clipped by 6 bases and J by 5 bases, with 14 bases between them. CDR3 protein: CASSGASSHEQYF. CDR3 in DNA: TGTGCCAGCAGTGGGGCTTCTAGCCACGAGCAGTACTTC.

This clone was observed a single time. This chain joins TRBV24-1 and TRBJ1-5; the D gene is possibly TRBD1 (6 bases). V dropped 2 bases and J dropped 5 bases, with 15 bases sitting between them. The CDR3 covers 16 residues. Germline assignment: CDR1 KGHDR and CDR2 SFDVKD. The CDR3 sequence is CATSDSKRGDHQPQHF. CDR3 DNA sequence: TGTGCCACCAGTGATTCCAAGAGGGGGGACCATCAGCCCCAGCATTTT.

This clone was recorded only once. CDR3 region: CASSWDRKYGYTF. CDR3 DNA: TGTGCCAGCAGCTGGGACAGAAAATATGGCTACACCTTC. This chain joins TRBV6-5 and TRBJ1-2; TRBD1 matches 7 bases. This CDR3 has 13 amino acids. Germline CDR1 MNHEY, CDR2 SVGAGI. J was trimmed by 5 bases and V by 6 bases; bases with no gene match: 6.

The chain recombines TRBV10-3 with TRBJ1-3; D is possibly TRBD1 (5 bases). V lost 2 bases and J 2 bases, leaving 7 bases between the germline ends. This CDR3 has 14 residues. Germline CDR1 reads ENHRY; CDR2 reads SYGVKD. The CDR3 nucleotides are TGTGCCATCAGTGAGAGGGGCACTGGAAACACCATATATTTT. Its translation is CAISERGTGNTIYF.

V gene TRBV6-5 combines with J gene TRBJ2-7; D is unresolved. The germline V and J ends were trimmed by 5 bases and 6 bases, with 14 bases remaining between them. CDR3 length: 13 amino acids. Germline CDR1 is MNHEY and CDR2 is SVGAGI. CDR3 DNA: TGTGCCAGCAGTCCCGGACGCCAGGTCGAGCAGTACTTC. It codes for CASSPGRQVEQYF.